This is a list of T cell receptor beta chains from one sample in a study of technical replicates of blood from a few donors. Assay used: immunoSEQ multiplex PCR; TCRdb lists only in-frame clones, some missing. Among 80,000 to 100,000 clones listed, about 96% were seen once. The sequencing input was T cells isolated from PBMCs. These receptors were collected from a human donor in good health. Both conserved end residues are part of each CDR3. Fields, in order: CDR3 length, J gene, D gene, clone size, V gene, CDR3 DNA, CDR3 protein. A D gene is named only where the DNA matches it firmly. Clone sizes are given selectively: once, few, many, or a class where the clone is expanded.

len: 15; j_gene: TRBJ1-1; d_gene: TRBD1; abundance: .; v_gene: TRBV5-6; CDR3nt: TGTGCCAGCAGCTTGGGAACAGGGGAGAACACTGAAGCTTTCTTT; CDR3aa: CASSLGTGENTEAFF
len: 14; j_gene: TRBJ2-1; d_gene: .; abundance: .; v_gene: TRBV7-9; CDR3nt: TGTGCCAGCAGCGGAGGGACTTCTTACAATGAGCAGTTCTTC; CDR3aa: CASSGGTSYNEQFF
len: 14; j_gene: TRBJ1-1; d_gene: .; abundance: .; v_gene: TRBV27; CDR3nt: TGTGCCAGCAGTTTAGTGTACTTGAACACTGAAGCTTTCTTT; CDR3aa: CASSLVYLNTEAFF
len: 14; j_gene: TRBJ1-4; d_gene: .; abundance: .; v_gene: TRBV4-2; CDR3nt: TGTGCCAGCAGCCAAGGGCCAGGGAATGAAAAACTGTTTTTT; CDR3aa: CASSQGPGNEKLFF
len: 15; j_gene: TRBJ1-2; d_gene: .; abundance: .; v_gene: TRBV9; CDR3nt: TGTGCCAGCAGCGCGCAGGGAAGTAATCGCTATGGCTACACCTTC; CDR3aa: CASSAQGSNRYGYTF
len: 16; j_gene: TRBJ2-6; d_gene: .; abundance: once; v_gene: TRBV6-4; CDR3nt: TGTGCCAGCAGTGTAAGTCAGGGAAGTGGGGCCAACGTCCTGACTTTC; CDR3aa: CASSVSQGSGANVLTF
len: 15; j_gene: TRBJ1-6; d_gene: .; abundance: .; v_gene: TRBV5-1; CDR3nt: TGCGCCAGCAGCTCTCCCGGGACAACCAATTCACCCCTCCACTTT; CDR3aa: CASSSPGTTNSPLHF
len: 15; j_gene: TRBJ2-1; d_gene: TRBD1; abundance: .; v_gene: TRBV12-5; CDR3nt: TGTGCTAGTGACCCGGGACAGGGGGCCGGGAATGAGCAGTTCTTC; CDR3aa: CASDPGQGAGNEQFF
len: 11; j_gene: TRBJ2-1; d_gene: .; abundance: .; v_gene: TRBV6-1; CDR3nt: TGTGCCAGCAGGGACAAGGATGAGCAGTTCTTC; CDR3aa: CASRDKDEQFF
len: 16; j_gene: TRBJ2-5; d_gene: TRBD2; abundance: .; v_gene: TRBV9; CDR3nt: TGTGCCAGCAGTCCTAACTCAGCGGGATACCAAGAGACCCAGTACTTC; CDR3aa: CASSPNSAGYQETQYF
len: 13; j_gene: TRBJ2-7; d_gene: TRBD1; abundance: .; v_gene: TRBV5-4; CDR3nt: TGTGCCAGCAGCAACAGGGGGTCCTACGAGCAGTACTTC; CDR3aa: CASSNRGSYEQYF
len: 16; j_gene: TRBJ2-7; d_gene: .; abundance: .; v_gene: TRBV4-1; CDR3nt: TGCGCCAGCAGCCACCTAGAAACTATCATGACCTACGAGCAGTACTTC; CDR3aa: CASSHLETIMTYEQYF
len: 12; j_gene: TRBJ2-1; d_gene: .; abundance: .; v_gene: TRBV7-9; CDR3nt: TGTGCCAGCGGGGGACTCTACAATGAGCAGTTCTTC; CDR3aa: CASGGLYNEQFF
len: 14; j_gene: TRBJ2-1; d_gene: .; abundance: .; v_gene: TRBV10-3; CDR3nt: TGTGCCATCAGTGGTGGGGAGGCTGGCAATGAGCAGTTCTTC; CDR3aa: CAISGGEAGNEQFF
len: 14; j_gene: TRBJ2-7; d_gene: TRBD1; abundance: .; v_gene: TRBV5-1; CDR3nt: TGCGCCAGCAGCGAGGGACAGGGAGGCTACGAGCAGTACTTC; CDR3aa: CASSEGQGGYEQYF
len: 13; j_gene: TRBJ1-1; d_gene: .; abundance: once; v_gene: TRBV9; CDR3nt: TGTGCCAGCAGCCTGAGTGCGGGGCCGGAAGCTTTCTTT; CDR3aa: CASSLSAGPEAFF
len: 15; j_gene: TRBJ1-1; d_gene: .; abundance: .; v_gene: TRBV27; CDR3nt: TGTGCCAGCAGTTTATCCCCGGGGGGAGTCACTGAAGCTTTCTTT; CDR3aa: CASSLSPGGVTEAFF
len: 15; j_gene: TRBJ2-2; d_gene: .; abundance: .; v_gene: TRBV5-1; CDR3nt: TGCGCCAGCAGCTTGGACGGGGGGAACACCGGGGAGCTGTTTTTT; CDR3aa: CASSLDGGNTGELFF
len: 13; j_gene: TRBJ2-7; d_gene: .; abundance: .; v_gene: TRBV14; CDR3nt: TGTGCCAGCAGCCTCACACGGGGGGCTCGGCAGTACTTC; CDR3aa: CASSLTRGARQYF
len: 13; j_gene: TRBJ1-1; d_gene: .; abundance: .; v_gene: TRBV27; CDR3nt: TGTGCCAGCAGTTTATCGACTTTCACTGAAGCTTTCTTT; CDR3aa: CASSLSTFTEAFF
len: 13; j_gene: TRBJ2-1; d_gene: .; abundance: .; v_gene: TRBV28; CDR3nt: TGTGCCAGCAGCCAAGTTAGTAACAATGAGCAGTTCTTC; CDR3aa: CASSQVSNNEQFF
len: 15; j_gene: TRBJ1-1; d_gene: TRBD1; abundance: .; v_gene: TRBV5-5; CDR3nt: TGTGCCAGCAGCCAATTCACAGGGGCGAACACTGAAGCTTTCTTT; CDR3aa: CASSQFTGANTEAFF
len: 12; j_gene: TRBJ2-1; d_gene: .; abundance: .; v_gene: TRBV21-1; CDR3nt: TGTGCCAACCGGGACAGCTACAATGAGCAGTTCTTC; CDR3aa: CANRDSYNEQFF
len: 15; j_gene: TRBJ2-1; d_gene: TRBD1; abundance: .; v_gene: TRBV2; CDR3nt: TGTGCCAGCACGGAGGTGGGACAGGGCCACAATGAGCAGTTCTTC; CDR3aa: CASTEVGQGHNEQFF
len: 17; j_gene: TRBJ2-7; d_gene: TRBD2; abundance: .; v_gene: TRBV30; CDR3nt: TGTGCCTGGAGTGGAGGGACTAGCGGGCGAATCTCCTACGAGCAGTACTTC; CDR3aa: CAWSGGTSGRISYEQYF
len: 15; j_gene: TRBJ2-1; d_gene: .; abundance: .; v_gene: TRBV18; CDR3nt: TGTGCCAGCTCACCTCCCGACAGGCTTGGCGATGAGCAGTTCTTC; CDR3aa: CASSPPDRLGDEQFF
len: 17; j_gene: TRBJ2-7; d_gene: TRBD2; abundance: .; v_gene: TRBV30; CDR3nt: TGTGCCTGGAGTGGATGGACTAGCGGGAGCGAAGTCCACGAGCAGTACTTC; CDR3aa: CAWSGWTSGSEVHEQYF
len: 14; j_gene: TRBJ2-3; d_gene: .; abundance: once; v_gene: TRBV13; CDR3nt: TGTGCCAGCAGCTTTACGGCGGACACAGATACGCAGTATTTT; CDR3aa: CASSFTADTDTQYF
len: 16; j_gene: TRBJ1-1; d_gene: .; abundance: .; v_gene: TRBV9; CDR3nt: TGTGCCAGCAGCGGAGAACAGGGCCTAATGGACACTGAAGCTTTCTTT; CDR3aa: CASSGEQGLMDTEAFF
len: 14; j_gene: TRBJ2-3; d_gene: .; abundance: .; v_gene: TRBV7-2; CDR3nt: TGTGCCAGCAGCTTAGCGGGAGTAGCAGATACGCAGTATTTT; CDR3aa: CASSLAGVADTQYF
len: 18; j_gene: TRBJ2-5; d_gene: TRBD1; abundance: .; v_gene: TRBV7-2; CDR3nt: TGTGCCAGCAGCTTAGGAGTTTTTTGGACAGGGGGCCAAGAGACCCAGTACTTC; CDR3aa: CASSLGVFWTGGQETQYF
len: 14; j_gene: TRBJ1-5; d_gene: .; abundance: .; v_gene: TRBV10-2; CDR3nt: TGCGCCAGCAGCGCGGACACGAATTATCAGCCCCAGCATTTT; CDR3aa: CASSADTNYQPQHF
len: 14; j_gene: TRBJ2-7; d_gene: TRBD2; abundance: .; v_gene: TRBV14; CDR3nt: TGTGCCAGCAGCCAGGGACTAGCGGGTTACGAGCAGTACTTC; CDR3aa: CASSQGLAGYEQYF
len: 13; j_gene: TRBJ2-1; d_gene: TRBD2; abundance: .; v_gene: TRBV19; CDR3nt: TGTGCCAGTAGTAGCGGGAGGGCCAATGAGCAGTTCTTC; CDR3aa: CASSSGRANEQFF
len: 14; j_gene: TRBJ2-7; d_gene: TRBD2; abundance: .; v_gene: TRBV7-9; CDR3nt: TGTGCCAGCAGCTCTAGCGGGCGGCCCTACGAGCAGTACTTC; CDR3aa: CASSSSGRPYEQYF
len: 16; j_gene: TRBJ2-7; d_gene: TRBD2; abundance: .; v_gene: TRBV30; CDR3nt: TGTGCCTCGCTGACTAGCGGGACTGGTCGGTTTTACGAGCAGTACTTC; CDR3aa: CASLTSGTGRFYEQYF
len: 13; j_gene: TRBJ1-1; d_gene: .; abundance: once; v_gene: TRBV28; CDR3nt: TGTGCCAGCAGGGGGGCAGAGAACACTGAAGCTTTCTTT; CDR3aa: CASRGAENTEAFF